What follows are 18 T cell receptor beta chains derived from one specimen sequenced in a study of Ad26.COV2.S vaccination and SARS-CoV-2 variants. Repertoires were generated with immunoSEQ multiplex PCR, while TCRdb's copy carries only in-frame clones and drops some. The table has 380,000 or so clones, roughly four fifths seen once. Treatment defined: about 20 received Ad26.COV2.S at low or high dose, single or two shots; 5 received placebo; per-sample allocation not given. Material that was analyzed had been drawn on day 63 after the first vaccine or placebo injection. The sample here was peripheral blood, taken in a trial of Ad26.COV2.S vaccine versus placebo. The origin of the receptors is a person aged 18-65 years who received the Ad26.COV2.S COVID-19 vaccine or a placebo.

This clone is a singleton in its sample. The chain recombines TRBV10-3 with TRBJ1-1; D is unresolved. CDR3 length equals 13 residues. The V gene's germline CDR1 is ENHRY and CDR2 SYGVKD. V gave up 2 bases and J gave up 8 bases, with 12 bases separating them. The CDR3, as DNA: TGTGCCATCAGTGAGGGGGTGGGCGAAGAAGCTTTCTTT. Its translation: CAISEGVGEEAFF.

This sequence joins TRBV6-6 and TRBJ2-5; TRBD2 might be the D (5 bases). V was clipped by 9 bases and J by 0 bases, with 8 bases between them. Germline V lookup: CDR1 MNHNY, CDR2 SVGAGI (reference sequence). CDR3 size: 12 residues. The CDR3 nucleotides are TGTGCCAGTAGCGCGTACCAAGAGACCCAGTACTTC. It codes for CASSAYQETQYF.

CDR3 amino acids: CASSMRQGEDLTKNIQYF. The DNA for the CDR3 is TGCGCCAGCAGCATGCGACAGGGGGAGGATCTAACCAAAAACATTCAGTACTTC. The chain has TRBV5-1 and TRBJ2-4, with 9 bases matching TRBD1. Germline-derived CDR1 and CDR2 are SGHRS and YFSETQ. J was trimmed by 2 bases and V by 4 bases; bases with no gene match: 13. The CDR3 consists of 18 residues.

J is TRBJ2-5 and V is TRBV6-5; 7 positions agree with TRBD1. Trimming cost V 6 bases and J 1 base; bases outside gene matches: 8. This CDR3 is 15 amino acids long. Per germline, CDR1 MNHEY and CDR2 SVGAGI. The DNA for the CDR3 is TGTGCCAGCAGGAACAGGGGATCAACCCAAGAGACCCAGTACTTC. This gives the protein CASRNRGSTQETQYF.

This chain links TRBV24-1 with TRBJ2-1; TRBD1 aligns across 9 bases. The CDR3 is made up of 14 amino acids. Per the germline V gene, CDR1 is KGHDR and CDR2 is SFDVKD. With 7 bases clipped from V and 4 bases from J, the junction kept 4 bases outside the gene matches. The CDR3 DNA reads as TGTGCCACCAGGGGACAGGGAGGGTACAATGAGCAGTTCTTC. Protein sequence: CATRGQGGYNEQFF.

In nucleotides, the CDR3 is TGTGCCACCAGTGATGGCGACATCCTGGAGACCCAGTACTTC. Residues: CATSDGDILETQYF. The chain employs TRBV24-1 and TRBJ2-5, with D unclear. In germline, CDR1 is KGHDR, CDR2 SFDVKD. The ends were cut back, 3 bases at V and 5 bases at J, with 12 bases in the middle. CDR3 length equals 14 residues.

This clone appeared a few times. The chain links TRBV7-2 to TRBJ1-2, with TRBD1 matching 9 bases. The ends lost 5 bases at V and 3 bases at J; junction bases unmatched: 4. This CDR3 is built from 14 residues. Looked up from germline, CDR1 is SGHTA and CDR2 is FQGNSA. The chain's CDR3 is CASSAQGAYYGYTF. The CDR3 DNA follows: TGTGCCAGCAGCGCACAGGGGGCGTACTATGGCTACACCTTC.

This chain connects TRBV4-2 to TRBJ1-1; 9 positions match TRBD1. Trimming removed 2 bases from V and 4 bases from J; junction bases left unmatched: 2. This CDR3 is built from 14 residues. The V gene's germline CDR1 is LGHNA and CDR2 YNFKEQ. CDR3 sequence reads: CASSQPGQGTEAFF. The CDR3 coding sequence is TGTGCCAGCAGCCAACCGGGACAGGGCACTGAAGCTTTCTTT.

J is TRBJ2-1 and V is TRBV4-2, with no clear D. Germline values: CDR1 LGHNA, CDR2 YNFKEQ. V dropped 0 bases and J dropped 4 bases, with 7 bases sitting between them. The CDR3 runs 14 residues. CDR3 amino acids: CASSQEKYYNEQFF. The CDR3, as DNA: TGTGCCAGCAGCCAAGAAAAGTATTACAATGAGCAGTTCTTC.

Only one count was recorded for this clone. The V and J genes are TRBV28 and TRBJ1-5; D ambiguous. Deletions cut 7 bases from V and 6 bases from J, with 10 bases between. The germline V gene has CDR1 MDHEN and CDR2 SYDVKM. This CDR3 region has 12 residues. The chain's CDR3 is CASKPVSQPQHF. Here the CDR3 DNA reads TGTGCCAGCAAGCCCGTAAGTCAGCCCCAGCATTTT.

This clone came up once. This rearrangement joins TRBV24-1 to TRBJ2-2; TRBD2 matches 13 bases. This CDR3 comprises 18 residues. The trim removed 4 bases at V and 8 bases at J, leaving 12 bases unmatched. Germline assignment: CDR1 KGHDR and CDR2 SFDVKD. CDR3 in DNA: TGTGCCACCAGTGACCCGGATGGGACTAGCGGGATTAGTGGGGAGCTGTTTTTT. Translated: CATSDPDGTSGISGELFF.

The V gene is TRBV5-1, the J gene TRBJ1-2; weak D call: TRBD1 (5 bases). Trimming removed 2 bases at V and 7 bases at J, with 24 bases between. Germline-derived CDR1 and CDR2 are SGHRS and YFSETQ. This CDR3 region has 17 residues. The CDR3 is CASSFTPTGMGGIGYTF. DNA for the CDR3: TGCGCCAGCAGCTTCACCCCCACTGGCATGGGGGGAATTGGCTACACCTTC. The complete variable domain, with remaining parts taken from reference TRBV5-1 and TRBJ1-2, reads KAGVTQTPRYLIKTRGQQVTLSCSPISGHRSVSWYQQTPGQGLQFLFEYFSETQRNKGNFPGRFSGRQFSNSRSEMNVSTLELGDSALYLCASSFTPTGMGGIGYTFGSGTRLTVV.

The chain couples TRBV9 to TRBJ2-1, with 8 bases matching TRBD2. Trimming removed 0 bases from V and 7 bases from J; junction bases left unmatched: 6. The CDR3 is 15 amino acids. The V gene's germline CDR1 is SGDLS and CDR2 YYNGEE. CDR3 DNA: TGTGCCAGCAGCGTAGCGGGAGGGCCCATAAATGAGCAGTTCTTC. This codes for CASSVAGGPINEQFF.

Concerning this clone itself: The sample contains more than one DNA sequence encoding this CDR3. The V call is TRBV2, the J call TRBJ1-5, with unresolved D. CDR1 is SNHLY and CDR2 is FYNNEI in the germline V gene. V gave up 6 bases and J gave up 0 bases, with 6 bases separating them. CDR3 length equals 13 residues. CDR3 in amino acids: CASRGDSNQPQHF. In nucleotides, the CDR3 is TGTGCCAGCAGAGGAGATAGCAATCAGCCCCAGCATTTT.

This chain joins TRBV5-5 and TRBJ2-7; no reliable D call. Trimming stripped 7 bases from V and 5 bases from J, with 10 bases between. The CDR3 totals 11 residues. Germline V gene sequence: CDR1 SGHKS, CDR2 YYEKEE (reference sequence). CDR3 DNA: TGTGCCAGCGTCCGCCAGGACGAGCAGTACTTC. Translating it yields CASVRQDEQYF.

This clone turned up a few times. This chain joins TRBV6-5 and TRBJ2-1; 13 bases are shared with TRBD2. The CDR3 consists of 14 residues. The J segment lost 8 bases and the V segment lost 4 bases, leaving 2 bases of the junction unmatched. CDR1 is MNHEY and CDR2 is SVGAGI in the germline V gene. This CDR3 is CASSWTSGSYEQFF. The CDR3 region has the DNA TGTGCCAGCAGTTGGACTAGCGGGAGCTATGAGCAGTTCTTC.

The chain carries TRBV6-5 and TRBJ2-7, with unresolved D. Trimming took 2 bases from V and 2 from J, leaving 10 bases between them. This CDR3 spans 14 amino acids. CDR1 and CDR2 (germline): MNHEY, SVGAGI. The CDR3 reads CASSYAVPPYEQYF. DNA of the CDR3: TGTGCCAGCAGTTACGCGGTTCCTCCCTACGAGCAGTACTTC.

In this sample, this clone turned up once. V is TRBV5-6 and J is TRBJ1-2; 9 positions match TRBD1. Germline assignment: CDR1 SGHDT and CDR2 YYEEEE. Trimming cost V 3 bases and J 2 bases; bases outside gene matches: 8. There are 16 residues in the CDR3. The CDR3 region has the DNA TGTGCCAGCAGCTCAAATACAGGGGGCGCGAACTATGGCTACACCTTC. Its protein is CASSSNTGGANYGYTF.